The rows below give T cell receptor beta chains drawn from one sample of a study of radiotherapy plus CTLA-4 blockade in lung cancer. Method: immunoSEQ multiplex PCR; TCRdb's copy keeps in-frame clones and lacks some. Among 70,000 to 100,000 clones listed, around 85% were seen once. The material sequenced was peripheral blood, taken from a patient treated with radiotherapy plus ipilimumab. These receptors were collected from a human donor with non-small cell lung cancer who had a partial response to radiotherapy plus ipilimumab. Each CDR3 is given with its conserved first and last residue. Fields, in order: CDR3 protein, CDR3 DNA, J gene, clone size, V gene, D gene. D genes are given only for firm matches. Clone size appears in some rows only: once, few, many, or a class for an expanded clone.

CASRGLAVNTGELFF TGCGCCAGCAGAGGACTAGCTGTAAACACCGGGGAGCTGTTTTTT TRBJ2-2 . TRBV5-1 TRBD2
CASSSRGASSYEQYF TGTGCCAGCAGCTCCCGGGGGGCTTCGTCCTACGAGCAGTACTTC TRBJ2-7 . TRBV7-2 .
CATGGTNEQYF TGTGCAACGGGGGGGACCAACGAGCAGTACTTC TRBJ2-7 . TRBV5-5 TRBD2
CASSPEQNYGYTF TGTGCCAGCTCACCTGAACAGAACTATGGCTACACCTTC TRBJ1-2 . TRBV18 .
CASSQLAEIDTQYF TGCGCCAGCAGCCAATTAGCGGAGATCGATACGCAGTATTTT TRBJ2-3 . TRBV4-3 .
CASSYSRTGNTEAFF TGTGCCAGCAGTTACTCGAGGACAGGGAACACTGAAGCTTTCTTT TRBJ1-1 . TRBV6-5 TRBD1
CASSEQSGQGREQYF TGTGCCAGCAGTGAACAGAGTGGACAGGGACGCGAGCAGTACTTC TRBJ2-7 . TRBV6-1 TRBD1
CASSAPGIGLGYGYTF TGTGCCAGCAGTGCCCCCGGGATCGGTCTGGGCTATGGCTACACCTTC TRBJ1-2 . TRBV28 .
CASSTEGGGLAGYGANVLTF TGTGCCAGCAGCACTGAAGGGGGTGGTCTAGCGGGATATGGGGCCAACGTCCTGACTTTC TRBJ2-6 . TRBV5-4 TRBD2
CASSKQGGTEAFF TGTGCCAGCAGCAAGCAGGGTGGCACTGAAGCTTTCTTT TRBJ1-1 few TRBV5-4 .
CASMGAGTGESQPQHF TGTGCCAGCATGGGGGCGGGGACAGGGGAGAGTCAGCCCCAGCATTTT TRBJ1-5 few TRBV7-9 TRBD1
CASSARLAGAGEQFF TGTGCCAGCAGTGCCAGACTAGCGGGAGCAGGTGAGCAGTTCTTC TRBJ2-1 medium-sized TRBV28 TRBD2
CAWSWAPQEGTEAFF TGTGCCTGGAGTTGGGCGCCTCAGGAAGGAACTGAAGCTTTCTTT TRBJ1-1 . TRBV30 .
CASSSTGGINYGYTF TGTGCCAGCAGTTCGACAGGGGGCATAAACTATGGCTACACCTTC TRBJ1-2 . TRBV28 TRBD1
CAISGQGGSEAFF TGTGCCATCAGTGGACAGGGAGGTTCAGAAGCTTTCTTT TRBJ1-1 . TRBV10-3 TRBD1
CASSYQGHYEQYF TGTGCCAGCAGTTACCAGGGCCACTACGAGCAGTACTTC TRBJ2-7 few TRBV27 .